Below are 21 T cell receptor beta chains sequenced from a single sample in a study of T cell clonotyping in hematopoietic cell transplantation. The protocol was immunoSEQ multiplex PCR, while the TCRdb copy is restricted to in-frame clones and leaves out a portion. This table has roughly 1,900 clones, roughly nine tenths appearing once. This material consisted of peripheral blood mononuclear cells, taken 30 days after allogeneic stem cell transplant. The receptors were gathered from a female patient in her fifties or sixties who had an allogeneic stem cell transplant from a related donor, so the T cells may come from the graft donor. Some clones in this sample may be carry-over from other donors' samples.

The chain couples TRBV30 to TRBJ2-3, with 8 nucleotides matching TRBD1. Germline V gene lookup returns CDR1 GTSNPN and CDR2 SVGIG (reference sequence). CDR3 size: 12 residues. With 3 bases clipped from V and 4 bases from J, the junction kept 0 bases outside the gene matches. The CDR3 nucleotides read TGTGCCTGGAGGGGACAGGCAGATACGCAGTATTTT. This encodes CAWRGQADTQYF.

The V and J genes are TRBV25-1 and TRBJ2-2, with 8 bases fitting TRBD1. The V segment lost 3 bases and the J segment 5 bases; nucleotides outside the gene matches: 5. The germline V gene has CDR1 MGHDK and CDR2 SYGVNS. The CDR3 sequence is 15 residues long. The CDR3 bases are TGTGCCAGCAGTGAGTCGGACAGGGATACCGGGGAGCTGTTTTTT. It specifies CASSESDRDTGELFF. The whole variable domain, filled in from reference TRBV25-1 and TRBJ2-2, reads EADIYQTPRYLVIGTGKKITLECSQTMGHDKMYWYQQDPGMELHLIHYSYGVNSTEKGDLSSESTVSRIRTEHFPLTLESARPSHTSQYLCASSESDRDTGELFFGEGSRLTVL.

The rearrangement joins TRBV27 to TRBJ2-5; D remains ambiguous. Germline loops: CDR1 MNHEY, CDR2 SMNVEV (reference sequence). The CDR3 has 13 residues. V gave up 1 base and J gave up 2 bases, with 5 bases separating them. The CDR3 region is CASSLWPQETQYF. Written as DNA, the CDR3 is TGTGCCAGCAGTTTATGGCCTCAAGAGACCCAGTACTTC.

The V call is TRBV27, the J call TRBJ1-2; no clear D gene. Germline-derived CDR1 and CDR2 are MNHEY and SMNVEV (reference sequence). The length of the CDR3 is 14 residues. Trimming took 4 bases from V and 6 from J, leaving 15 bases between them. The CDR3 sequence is CASSSGESANGYTF. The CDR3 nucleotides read TGTGCCAGCAGTTCTGGGGAATCAGCAAATGGCTACACCTTC.

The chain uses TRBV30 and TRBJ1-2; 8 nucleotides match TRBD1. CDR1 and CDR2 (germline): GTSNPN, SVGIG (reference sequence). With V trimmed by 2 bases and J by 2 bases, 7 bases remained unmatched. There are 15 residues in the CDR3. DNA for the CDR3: TGTGCCTGGAGTCCCCGGGACAGGTGGAACTATGGCTACACCTTC. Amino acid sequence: CAWSPRDRWNYGYTF.

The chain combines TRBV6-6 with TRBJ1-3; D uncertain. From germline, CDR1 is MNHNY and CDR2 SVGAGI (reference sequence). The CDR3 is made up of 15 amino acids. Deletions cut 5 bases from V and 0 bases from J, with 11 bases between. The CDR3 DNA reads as TGTGCCAGCAGTCCCCCTCCCCTCTCTGGAAACACCATATATTTT. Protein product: CASSPPPLSGNTIYF.

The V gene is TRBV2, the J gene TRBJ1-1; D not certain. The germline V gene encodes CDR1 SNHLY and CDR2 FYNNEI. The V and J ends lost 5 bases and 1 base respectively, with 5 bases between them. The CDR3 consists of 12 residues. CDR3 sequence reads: CASSTANTEAFF. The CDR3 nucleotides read TGTGCCAGCAGTACAGCGAACACTGAAGCTTTCTTT.

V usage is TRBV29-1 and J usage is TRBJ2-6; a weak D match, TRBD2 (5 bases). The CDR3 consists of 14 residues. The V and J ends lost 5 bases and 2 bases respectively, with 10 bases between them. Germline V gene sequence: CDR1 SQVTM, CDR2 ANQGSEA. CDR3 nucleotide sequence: TGCAGCGTTCGGGAAAGGGCTGGGGCCAACGTCCTGACTTTC. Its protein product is CSVRERAGANVLTF.

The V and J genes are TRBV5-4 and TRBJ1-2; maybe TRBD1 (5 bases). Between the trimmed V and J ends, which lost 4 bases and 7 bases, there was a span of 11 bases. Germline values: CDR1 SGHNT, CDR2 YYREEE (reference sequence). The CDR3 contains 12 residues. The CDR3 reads CASSVPGGGYTF. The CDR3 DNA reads TGTGCCAGCAGCGTGCCCGGGGGTGGCTACACCTTC.

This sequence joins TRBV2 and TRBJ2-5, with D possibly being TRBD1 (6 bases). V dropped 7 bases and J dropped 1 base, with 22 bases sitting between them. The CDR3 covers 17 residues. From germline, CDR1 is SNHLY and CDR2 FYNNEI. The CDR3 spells CASKYHGGPITQETQYF. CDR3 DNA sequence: TGTGCCAGCAAATACCATGGGGGCCCAATTACCCAAGAGACCCAGTACTTC.

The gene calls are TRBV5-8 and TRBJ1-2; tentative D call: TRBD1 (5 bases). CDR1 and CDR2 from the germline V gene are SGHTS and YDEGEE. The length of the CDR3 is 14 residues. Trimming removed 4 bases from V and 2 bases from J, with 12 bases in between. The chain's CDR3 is CASSLPRGNYGYTF. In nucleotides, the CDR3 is TGTGCCAGCAGCCTACCGAGGGGAAACTATGGCTACACCTTC.

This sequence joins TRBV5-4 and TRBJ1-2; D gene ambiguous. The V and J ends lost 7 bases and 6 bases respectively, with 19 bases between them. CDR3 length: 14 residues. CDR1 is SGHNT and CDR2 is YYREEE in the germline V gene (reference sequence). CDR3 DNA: TGTGCCAGCGATATCGACCGGGAGGTAGATGGCTACACCTTC. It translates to CASDIDREVDGYTF.

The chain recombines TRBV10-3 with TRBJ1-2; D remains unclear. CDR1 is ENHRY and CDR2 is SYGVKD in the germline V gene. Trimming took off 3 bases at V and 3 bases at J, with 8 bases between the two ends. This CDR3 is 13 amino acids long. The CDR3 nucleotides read TGTGCCATCAGTGATGGGGTTGACTATGGCTACACCTTC. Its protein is CAISDGVDYGYTF.

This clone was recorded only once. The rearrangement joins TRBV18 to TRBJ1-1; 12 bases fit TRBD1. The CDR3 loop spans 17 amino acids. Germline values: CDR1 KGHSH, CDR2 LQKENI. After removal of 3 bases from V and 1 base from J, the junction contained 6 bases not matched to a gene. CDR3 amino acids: CASSPWGTGGQNTEAFF. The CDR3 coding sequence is TGTGCCAGCTCACCCTGGGGGACAGGGGGCCAGAACACTGAAGCTTTCTTT.

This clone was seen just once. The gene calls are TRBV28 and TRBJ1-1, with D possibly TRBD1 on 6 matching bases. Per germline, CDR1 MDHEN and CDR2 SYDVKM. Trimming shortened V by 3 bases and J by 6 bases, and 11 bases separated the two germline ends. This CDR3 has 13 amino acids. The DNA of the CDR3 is TGTGCCAGCAGTTTGTCTTCAGGGGCTGAAGCTTTCTTT. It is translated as CASSLSSGAEAFF.

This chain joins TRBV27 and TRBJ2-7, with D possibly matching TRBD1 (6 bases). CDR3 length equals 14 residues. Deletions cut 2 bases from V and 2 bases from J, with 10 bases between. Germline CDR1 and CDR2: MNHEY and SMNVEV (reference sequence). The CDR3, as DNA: TGTGCCAGCAGTTTAGGACAGTTCGCCTACGAGCAGTACTTC. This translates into CASSLGQFAYEQYF.

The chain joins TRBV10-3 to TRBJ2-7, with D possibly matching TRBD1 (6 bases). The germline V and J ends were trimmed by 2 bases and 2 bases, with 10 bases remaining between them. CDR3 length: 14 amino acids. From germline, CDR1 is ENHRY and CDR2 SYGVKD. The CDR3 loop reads CAISEGGWAYEQYF. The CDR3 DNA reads TGTGCCATCAGTGAGGGGGGCTGGGCCTACGAGCAGTACTTC.

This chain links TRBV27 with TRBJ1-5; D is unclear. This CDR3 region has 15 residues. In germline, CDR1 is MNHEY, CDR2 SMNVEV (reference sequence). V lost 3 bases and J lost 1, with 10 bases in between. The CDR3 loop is CASSLVPPSNQPQHF. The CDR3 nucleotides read TGTGCCAGCAGTTTGGTCCCTCCAAGCAATCAGCCCCAGCATTTT.

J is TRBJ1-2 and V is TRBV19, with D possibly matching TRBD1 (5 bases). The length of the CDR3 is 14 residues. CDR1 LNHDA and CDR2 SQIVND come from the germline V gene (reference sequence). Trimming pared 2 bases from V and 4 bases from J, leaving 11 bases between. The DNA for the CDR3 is TGTGCCAGTAGTATATCGCTGGGGCCCTATGGCTACACCTTC. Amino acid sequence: CASSISLGPYGYTF.

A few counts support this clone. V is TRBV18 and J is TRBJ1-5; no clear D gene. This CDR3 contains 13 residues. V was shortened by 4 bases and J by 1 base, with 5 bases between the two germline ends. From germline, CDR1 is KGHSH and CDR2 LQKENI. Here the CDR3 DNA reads TGTGCCAGCTCACAGGACAGCAATCAGCCCCAGCATTTT. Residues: CASSQDSNQPQHF.

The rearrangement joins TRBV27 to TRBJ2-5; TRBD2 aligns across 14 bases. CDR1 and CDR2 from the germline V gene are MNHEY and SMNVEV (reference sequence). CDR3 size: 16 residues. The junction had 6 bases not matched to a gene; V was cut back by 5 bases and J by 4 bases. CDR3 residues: CASSQWTSGGTETQYF. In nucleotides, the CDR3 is TGTGCCAGCAGTCAGTGGACTAGCGGGGGGACAGAGACCCAGTACTTC.